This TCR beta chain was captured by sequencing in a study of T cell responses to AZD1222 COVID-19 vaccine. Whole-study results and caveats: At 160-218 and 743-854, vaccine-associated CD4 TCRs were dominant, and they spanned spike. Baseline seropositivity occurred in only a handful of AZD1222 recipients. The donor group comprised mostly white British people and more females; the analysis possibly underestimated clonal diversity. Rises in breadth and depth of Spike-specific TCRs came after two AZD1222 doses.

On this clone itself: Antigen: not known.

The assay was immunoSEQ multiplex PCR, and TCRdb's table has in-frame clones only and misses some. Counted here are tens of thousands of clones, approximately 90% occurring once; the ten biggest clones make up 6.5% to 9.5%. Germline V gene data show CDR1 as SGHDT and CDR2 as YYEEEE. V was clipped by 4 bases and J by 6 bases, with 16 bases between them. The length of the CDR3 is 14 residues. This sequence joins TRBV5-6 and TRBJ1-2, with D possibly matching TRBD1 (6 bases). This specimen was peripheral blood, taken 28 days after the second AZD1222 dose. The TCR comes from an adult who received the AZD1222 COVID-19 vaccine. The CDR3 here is CASSLRGGMDGYTF. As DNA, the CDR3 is TGTGCCAGCAGCCTACGAGGGGGGATGGATGGCTACACCTTC.